Shown below are 9 T cell receptor beta chains from a single sample sequenced in a study of molecular identifiers for immune sequencing clone quantification. TCRdb itself ran the PCR reads through MiXCR, one entry per CDR3 protein. The sample has hundreds of thousands of distinct CDR3 sequences, approximately 20% seen once; the top ten hold roughly 0.83%. Material: naive CD8+ T cells from blood, with Jurkat cell RNA spiked in. Subset reported: FACS-sorted CD8+CD4-CCR7+CD45RA+ naive T cells. The receptors come from a human donor in good health. Some libraries in this study had Jurkat cell RNA spiked in.

On this clonotype itself: One end of the junction fails to match germline, which may point to a read error. The chain has TRBV12-3 or TRBV12-4 and TRBJ1-2; D is perhaps TRBD1 (5 bases). The CDR3 loop spans 12 amino acids. This CDR3 is CASSLSRTGCTF. DNA of the CDR3: TGTGCCAGCAGTTTATCCAGAACAGGCTGCACCTTC.

The rearrangement joins TRBV4-3 to TRBJ2-1, with 7 nucleotides matching TRBD1. The CDR3 length is 16 residues. J lost 3 bases, V lost 0 bases, and 5 bases had no gene match. CDR1 and CDR2 (germline): LGHNA, YSLEER. In DNA form, the CDR3 reads TGCGCCAGCAGCCAAGATAAGGGGGCAATCTACAATGAGCAGTTCTTC. Its protein product is CASSQDKGAIYNEQFF.

This clonotype was found many times. DNA of the CDR3: TGCGCCAGCAGCTGGCTCGGGACAGGGAGAGTCGAGCAGTACTTC. Protein product: CASSWLGTGRVEQYF. The genes are TRBV5-1 and TRBJ2-7; TRBD1 matches at 9 bases. Germline V gives CDR1 SGHRS, CDR2 YFSETQ. The CDR3 extends over 15 amino acids. J gave up 6 bases and V 3 bases, and 10 bases lay outside the gene matches.

On this clonotype: This likely came from a read error, as a far larger clone is one base away. The conserved final phenylalanine or tryptophan is absent from the CDR3, which likely points to a read error. This chain uses TRBV5-4 with TRBJ1-1; D not resolved. V lost 7 bases to trimming and J lost 4 bases, with 8 bases between them. The CDR3 sequence is 11 residues long. Germline V lookup: CDR1 SGHNT, CDR2 YYREEE (reference sequence). This CDR3 reads CASRVGTEAFS. The CDR3, as DNA: TGTGCCAGCCGAGTTGGCACTGAAGCTTTCTCT.

Note on this clonotype: This sequence may be a read error, since a much larger clone differs from it by one base. The V and J genes are TRBV24-1 and TRBJ1-1; D call uncertain. Trimming removed 9 bases at V and 9 bases at J, with 10 bases between. The CDR3 runs to 10 residues. CDR1 is KGHDR, CDR2 SFDVKD, per germline. CDR3 bases: TGTGCCACCGACCGCCCCAAAGCTTTCTTT. Translation gives CATDRPKAFF.

This clonotype was counted at least ten times. The CDR3 loop reads CASSQEASPPTQYF. CDR3 coding DNA: TGTGCCAGCAGCCAAGAGGCCTCCCCCCCGACCCAGTACTTC. The chain links TRBV4-2 to TRBJ2-5, with unresolved D. The CDR3 extends over 14 amino acids. The germline V gene has CDR1 LGHNA and CDR2 YNFKEQ. The V and J ends lost 0 bases and 7 bases respectively, with 12 bases between them.

This clonotype has more than one count but fewer than ten. V gene TRBV6-6 combines with J gene TRBJ2-5; no reliable D call. The CDR3 spans 13 residues. Per the germline V gene, CDR1 is MNHNY and CDR2 is SVGAGI (reference sequence). V lost 6 bases, J lost 4 bases, and 12 bases lay in between. CDR3 region: CASSSIAPETQYF. The CDR3 bases are TGTGCCAGCAGCTCCATAGCCCCAGAGACCCAGTACTTC.

This clonotype was observed a single time. A single base separates this from a much larger clone, so it may be a read error. This chain joins TRBV25-1 and TRBJ1-1; no definite D call. This CDR3 contains 12 residues. The ends were cut back, 9 bases at V and 0 bases at J, with 8 bases in the middle. Germline lookup yields CDR1 MGHDK and CDR2 SYGVNS. This CDR3 is CASQRLNTEAFF. The CDR3 DNA follows: TGTGCCAGTCAAAGACTGAACACTGAAGCTTTCTTT.

In this sample, this clonotype turned up a few times. This sequence joins TRBV4-3 and TRBJ2-1, with D perhaps TRBD1 (7 bases). Germline V gene lookup returns CDR1 LGHNA and CDR2 YSLEER. The CDR3 runs to 16 residues. With 0 bases removed from V and 3 bases from J, the gap between germline ends came to 12 bases. CDR3 in amino acids: CASSQDAGGIYNEQFF. DNA for the CDR3: TGCGCCAGCAGCCAAGATGCAGGGGGGATCTACAATGAGCAGTTCTTC.